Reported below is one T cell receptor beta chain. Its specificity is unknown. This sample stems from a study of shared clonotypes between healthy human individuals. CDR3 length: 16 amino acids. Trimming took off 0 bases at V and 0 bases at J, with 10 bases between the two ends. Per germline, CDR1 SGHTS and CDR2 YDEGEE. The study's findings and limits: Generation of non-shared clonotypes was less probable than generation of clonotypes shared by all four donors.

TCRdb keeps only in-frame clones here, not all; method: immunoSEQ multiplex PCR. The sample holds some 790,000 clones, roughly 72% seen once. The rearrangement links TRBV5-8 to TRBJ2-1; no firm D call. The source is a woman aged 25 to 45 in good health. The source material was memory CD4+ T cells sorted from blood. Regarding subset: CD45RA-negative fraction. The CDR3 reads CASSLVGKSSYNEQFF. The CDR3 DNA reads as TGTGCCAGCAGCTTGGTTGGGAAGAGCTCCTACAATGAGCAGTTCTTC.